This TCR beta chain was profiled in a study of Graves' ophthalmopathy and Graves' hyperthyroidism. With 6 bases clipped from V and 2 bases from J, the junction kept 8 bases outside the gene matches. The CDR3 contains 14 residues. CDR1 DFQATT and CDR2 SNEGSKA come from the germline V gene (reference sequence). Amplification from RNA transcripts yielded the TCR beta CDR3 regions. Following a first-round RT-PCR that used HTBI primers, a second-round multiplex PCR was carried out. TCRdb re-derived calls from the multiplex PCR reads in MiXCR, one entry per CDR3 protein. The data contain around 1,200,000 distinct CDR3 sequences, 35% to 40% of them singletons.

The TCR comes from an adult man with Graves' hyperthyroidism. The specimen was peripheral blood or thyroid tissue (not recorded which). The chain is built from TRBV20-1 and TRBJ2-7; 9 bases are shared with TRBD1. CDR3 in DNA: TGCAGTGCCCCATCGGGGACAGGGACCTACGAGCAGTACTTC. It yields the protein CSAPSGTGTYEQYF.